The 6 T cell receptor beta chains presented below share a single source sample, sequenced in a study of T cells after yellow fever vaccination. TCRdb independently ran MiXCR on the 5' RACE reads; one entry per CDR3 protein. The sample has some 400,000 distinct CDR3 sequences; about 19% are singletons. This specimen consisted of PBMCs, obtained before the yellow fever booster vaccination. These receptors were obtained from a young man who received the YFV17D yellow fever vaccine.

The rearrangement uses TRBV6-6 and TRBJ1-5, with TRBD1 matching 7 bases. Germline CDR1 and CDR2: MNHNY and SVGAGI (reference sequence). V lost 5 bases to trimming and J lost 1 base; unmatched junction nucleotides: 11. The CDR3 is made up of 17 amino acids. The CDR3, as DNA: TGTGCCAGCAGTGTGGGACAGCCCCTGAGGAGCAATCAGCCCCAGCATTTT. It specifies CASSVGQPLRSNQPQHF.

The chain is built from TRBV28 and TRBJ2-4; 9 bases agree with TRBD1. This CDR3 comprises 18 residues. Trimming removed 6 bases from V and 3 bases from J; junction bases left unmatched: 15. Germline V lookup: CDR1 MDHEN, CDR2 SYDVKM. The CDR3 DNA reads as TGTGCCAGCAGCCCCCGTCCCGGGACAGGGTCGGGCAAAAACATTCAGTACTTC. As protein: CASSPRPGTGSGKNIQYF.

The chain joins TRBV4-3 to TRBJ1-1; possible D gene TRBD1, 5 bases. Deletions cut 4 bases from V and 2 bases from J, with 14 bases between. The CDR3 length is 15 residues. Germline V lookup: CDR1 LGHNA, CDR2 YSLEER. In DNA, the CDR3 is TGCGCCAGCAGCCTCCACGGGGGTCGTAACACTGAAGCTTTCTTT. Protein sequence: CASSLHGGRNTEAFF.

This rearrangement joins TRBV12-3 or TRBV12-4 to TRBJ2-7, with TRBD1 matching over 11 bases. Trimming took 6 bases from V and 5 from J; bases not matched to a gene: 6. This CDR3 has 14 residues. CDR3: CASRRDRGIHEQYV. The CDR3 bases are TGTGCCAGCAGGCGGGACAGGGGGATCCACGAGCAGTACGTC.

This clonotype has just a few counts. The J gene is TRBJ1-2, the V gene TRBV5-1, with D possibly matching TRBD1 (6 bases). Trimming cost V 0 bases and J 8 bases, with 14 bases left between them. Per germline, CDR1 SGHRS and CDR2 YFSETQ. This CDR3 is 14 amino acids long. The CDR3 here is CASSLAGNRAGYTF. The CDR3 DNA sequence: TGCGCCAGCAGCTTGGCCGGGAACAGGGCAGGCTACACCTTC.

This clonotype came up a few times. This CDR3 is CASSVYGTGVEQYV. The CDR3 region has the DNA TGTGCCAGCAGCGTCTACGGGACAGGGGTCGAGCAGTACGTC. The chain is built from TRBV5-6 and TRBJ2-7; 10 nucleotides match TRBD1. This CDR3 region has 14 residues. Germline loops: CDR1 SGHDT, CDR2 YYEEEE. Trimming took 4 bases from V and 6 from J; bases not matched to a gene: 7.